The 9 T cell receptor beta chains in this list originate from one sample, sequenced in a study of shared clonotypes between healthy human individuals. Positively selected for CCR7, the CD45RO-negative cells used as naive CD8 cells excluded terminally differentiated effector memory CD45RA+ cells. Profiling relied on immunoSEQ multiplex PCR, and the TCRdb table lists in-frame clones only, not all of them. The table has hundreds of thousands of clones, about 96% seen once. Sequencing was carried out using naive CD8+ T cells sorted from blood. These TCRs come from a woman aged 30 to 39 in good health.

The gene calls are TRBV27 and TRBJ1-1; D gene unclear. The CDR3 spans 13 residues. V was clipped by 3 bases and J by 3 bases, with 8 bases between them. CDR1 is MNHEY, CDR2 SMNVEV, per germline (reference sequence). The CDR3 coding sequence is TGTGCCAGCAGTTTGAACGGCCACACTGAAGCTTTCTTT. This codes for CASSLNGHTEAFF.

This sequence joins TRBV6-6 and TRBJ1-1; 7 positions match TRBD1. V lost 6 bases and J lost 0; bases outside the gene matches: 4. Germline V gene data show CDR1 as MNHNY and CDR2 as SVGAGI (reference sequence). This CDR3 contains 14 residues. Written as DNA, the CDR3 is TGTGCCAGCAGCCCGGGACAGATGAACACTGAAGCTTTCTTT. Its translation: CASSPGQMNTEAFF.

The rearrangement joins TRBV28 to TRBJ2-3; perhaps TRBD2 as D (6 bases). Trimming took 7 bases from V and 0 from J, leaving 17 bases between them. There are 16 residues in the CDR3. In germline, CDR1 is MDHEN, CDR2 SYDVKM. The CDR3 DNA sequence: TGTGCCAGCAACATGGGACTCACGGCTAGCACAGATACGCAGTATTTT. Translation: CASNMGLTASTDTQYF. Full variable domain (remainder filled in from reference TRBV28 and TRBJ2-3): DVKVTQSSRYLVKRTGEKVFLECVQDMDHENMFWYRQDPGLGLRLIYFSYDVKMKEKGDIPEGYSVSREKKERFSLILESASTNQTSMYLCASNMGLTASTDTQYFGPGTRLTVL.

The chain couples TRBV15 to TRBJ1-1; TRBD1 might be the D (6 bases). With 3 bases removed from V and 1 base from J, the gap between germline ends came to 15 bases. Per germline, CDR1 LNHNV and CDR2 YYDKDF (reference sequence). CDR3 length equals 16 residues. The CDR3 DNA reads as TGTGCCACCAGCAGCCTTAATAGGGGGGGGAACACTGAAGCTTTCTTT. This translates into CATSSLNRGGNTEAFF.

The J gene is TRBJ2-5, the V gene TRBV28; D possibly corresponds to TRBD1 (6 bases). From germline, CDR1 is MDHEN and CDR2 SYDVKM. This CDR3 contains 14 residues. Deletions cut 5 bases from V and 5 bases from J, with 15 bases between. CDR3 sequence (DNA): TGTGCCAGCAGTACCCGACAGGTTTTTGAGACCCAGTACTTC. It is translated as CASSTRQVFETQYF.

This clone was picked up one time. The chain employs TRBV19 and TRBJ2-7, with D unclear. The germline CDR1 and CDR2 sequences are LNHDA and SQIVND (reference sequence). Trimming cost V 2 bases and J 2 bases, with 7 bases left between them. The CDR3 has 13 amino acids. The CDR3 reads CASSIRGPYEQYF. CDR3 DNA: TGTGCCAGTAGTATACGTGGGCCCTACGAGCAGTACTTC.

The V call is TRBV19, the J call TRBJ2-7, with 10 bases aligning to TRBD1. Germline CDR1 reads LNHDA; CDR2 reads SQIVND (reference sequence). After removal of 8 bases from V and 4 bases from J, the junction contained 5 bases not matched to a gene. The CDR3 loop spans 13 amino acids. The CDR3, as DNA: TGTGCCAGTTCCGGGACAGGGGCTTACGAGCAGTACTTC. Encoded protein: CASSGTGAYEQYF. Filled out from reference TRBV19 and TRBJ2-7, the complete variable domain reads DGGITQSPKYLFRKEGQNVTLSCEQNLNHDAMYWYRQDPGQGLRLIYYSQIVNDFQKGDIAEGYSVSREKKESFPLTVTSAQKNPTAFYLCASSGTGAYEQYFGPGTRLTVT.

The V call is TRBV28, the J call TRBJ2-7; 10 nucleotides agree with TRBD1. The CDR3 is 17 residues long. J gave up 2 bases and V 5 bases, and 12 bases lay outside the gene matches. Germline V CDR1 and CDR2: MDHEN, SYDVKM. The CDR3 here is CASSPWVGQGGTYEQYF. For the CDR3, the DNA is TGTGCCAGCAGTCCGTGGGTTGGACAGGGGGGCACCTACGAGCAGTACTTC. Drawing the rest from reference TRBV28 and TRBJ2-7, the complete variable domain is DVKVTQSSRYLVKRTGEKVFLECVQDMDHENMFWYRQDPGLGLRLIYFSYDVKMKEKGDIPEGYSVSREKKERFSLILESASTNQTSMYLCASSPWVGQGGTYEQYFGPGTRLTVT.

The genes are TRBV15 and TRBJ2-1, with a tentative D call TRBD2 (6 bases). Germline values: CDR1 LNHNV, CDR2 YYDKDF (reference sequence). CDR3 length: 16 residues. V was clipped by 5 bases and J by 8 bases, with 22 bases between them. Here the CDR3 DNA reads TGTGCCACCAGCGCCGGCCCGGGACTCCCCGGATATGAGCAGTTCTTC. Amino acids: CATSAGPGLPGYEQFF. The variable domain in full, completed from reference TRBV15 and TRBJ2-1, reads DAMVIQNPRYQVTQFGKPVTLSCSQTLNHNVMYWYQQKSSQAPKLLFHYYDKDFNNEADTPDNFQSRRPNTSFCFLDIRSPGLGDTAMYLCATSAGPGLPGYEQFFGPGTRLTVL.